These T cell receptor beta chains were read from a single sample in a study of T-cell memory formation after mild COVID-19. MiXCR, run by TCRdb on the 5' RACE reads, gives a single entry per CDR3 protein. The data show 530,000 or so distinct CDR3 sequences, 15% to 20% seen once. Sequenced input: PBMCs or a T cell subset sorted from them (not recorded which). Receptors were obtained from an adult woman who had mild COVID-19 (a few samples of this study predate the infection). Cell type and time point are not known. CDR3s leave out the opening cysteine and the closing phenylalanine or tryptophan.

>TRBV2
ASRGREYGELF
>TRBV28
ASSSTGGAYEQY
>TRBV6-6
ASSYTSARETQY
>TRBV5-1
ASSLAPIGGVYNEQF
>TRBV5-1
ASSRESSSGNTIY
>TRBV7-3
ASSYRTGEDTQY
>TRBV20-1
SAGQKPGQGIFYEQY
>TRBV19
ASSTGTGELF
>TRBV7-9
ASSFPGRMDEQF
>TRBV20-1
SARDLISGVSFKSSYEQY
>TRBV7-9
ASSQGPTEAF
>TRBV6-5
ASSYVSFRRGTGTGELF
>TRBV12-3/TRBV12-4
ASSLGQNPFWEKLF
>TRBV7-8
ASSSQDRVAEAF
>TRBV4-2
ASSQDRNPITDTQY
>TRBV28
ASSSWGQAANEKLF
>TRBV24-1
ATSEWTGGSGELF
>TRBV21-1
ASSKARSTGLDEQY
>TRBV29-1
SIWDSHNEQY
>TRBV5-1
ASSFRGLAGLWEQY
>TRBV7-2
ASSLATLGRNTEAF
>TRBV29-1
SVDELDLTYEQY
>TRBV7-9
ASSPRTSNTGELF
>TRBV12-3/TRBV12-4
ASSLRQGARGYT
>TRBV29-1
SVRDVEAF
>TRBV30
AWSFQGNTEAF
>TRBV27
ASSRPDRVGANVLT
>TRBV7-9
ASSAGQGERNEQF
>TRBV6-5
ASSYSVGYGYT
>TRBV6-5
ASKAADVQY
>TRBV7-3
ASSYSSSTGELF
>TRBV6-5
ASSYEAGGGGYT
>TRBV11-3
ASRRGGRDTEAF
>TRBV20-1
SAREEVSMSYEQY
>TRBV10-3
AISESGSGANVLT
>TRBV12-3/TRBV12-4
ASSFTLKSSYNEQF
>TRBV30
AWMGGPHGYT
>TRBV12-3/TRBV12-4
ASSPGTAGSGYT
>TRBV29-1
SVPARGFNYGYT
>TRBV14
ASSQVTRGEAF
>TRBV9
ASSPTPGRTDTQY
>TRBV3-1
ASSQGAGGPGNEQF